The rows below give T cell receptor beta chains drawn from one sample of a study of blood T cell repertoires in COVID-19. Only in-frame clones appear in the TCRdb table, and some are missing; sequencing was by immunoSEQ multiplex PCR. The data show 70,000 or so clones, over 75% seen once. Sample: peripheral blood. The source of these receptors is a woman between 18 and 30 years old with acute or convalescent COVID-19. Each CDR3 is given with its conserved first and last residue. Fields, in order: D gene, CDR3 length, V gene, J gene, clone size, CDR3 protein, CDR3 DNA. D genes are given only for firm matches. A row's size may be missing; if present it is once, few, many or a size class.

D: .
length: 15
V: TRBV14
J: TRBJ2-7
size: .
CDR3: CASSQEDSRSYEQYF
DNA: TGTGCCAGCAGCCAAGAAGATTCCAGGTCCTACGAGCAGTACTTC

D: .
length: 13
V: TRBV30
J: TRBJ2-7
size: once
CDR3: CACTVGAVHEQYF
DNA: TGTGCCTGCACTGTGGGGGCAGTCCACGAGCAGTACTTC

D: .
length: 16
V: TRBV7-2
J: TRBJ2-2
size: .
CDR3: CASSSIHRIYGGELFF
DNA: TGTGCCAGCAGCTCCATTCATAGAATATATGGCGGGGAGCTGTTTTTT

D: TRBD2
length: 15
V: TRBV6-5
J: TRBJ2-1
size: .
CDR3: CASVRLAGENNEQFF
DNA: TGTGCCAGCGTACGACTAGCGGGGGAAAACAATGAGCAGTTCTTC

D: TRBD1
length: 18
V: TRBV27
J: TRBJ2-2
size: .
CDR3: CASSSSRDRDPNTGELFF
DNA: TGTGCCAGCAGTTCGTCCCGGGACAGAGACCCGAACACCGGGGAGCTGTTTTTT

D: .
length: 14
V: TRBV13
J: TRBJ2-1
size: .
CDR3: CASSFGGSDNEQFF
DNA: TGTGCCAGCAGCTTTGGGGGGTCGGATAATGAGCAGTTCTTC

D: TRBD2
length: 19
V: TRBV6-2/TRBV6-3
J: TRBJ2-3
size: .
CDR3: CASSYSAVSLAGVTDTQYF
DNA: TGTGCCAGCAGTTACTCGGCCGTTTCTCTAGCGGGGGTCACAGATACGCAGTATTTT

D: TRBD1
length: 12
V: TRBV7-9
J: TRBJ1-2
size: .
CDR3: CASSSGDRGYTF
DNA: TGTGCCAGCAGCTCCGGGGACAGGGGCTACACCTTC

D: TRBD1
length: 12
V: TRBV28
J: TRBJ1-2
size: .
CDR3: CASSSTGRIYTF
DNA: TGTGCCAGCAGTTCGACAGGGCGTATTTACACCTTC

D: TRBD2
length: 14
V: TRBV10-2
J: TRBJ2-7
size: .
CDR3: CASQRAGGSYEQYF
DNA: TGCGCCAGCCAGCGTGCGGGGGGGTCCTACGAGCAGTACTTC

D: TRBD1
length: 16
V: TRBV7-9
J: TRBJ1-5
size: .
CDR3: CASSSGDSLNNQPQHF
DNA: TGTGCCAGCAGCTCAGGGGACAGCCTAAACAATCAGCCCCAGCATTTT

D: TRBD1
length: 14
V: TRBV7-8
J: TRBJ1-6
size: .
CDR3: CASSDSDRVSPLHF
DNA: TGTGCCAGCAGCGATAGTGACAGGGTTTCACCCCTCCACTTT

D: .
length: 13
V: TRBV10-2
J: TRBJ1-3
size: .
CDR3: CASSAGIGNTIYF
DNA: TGCGCCAGCAGTGCCGGGATTGGAAACACCATATATTTT

D: .
length: 15
V: TRBV10-3
J: TRBJ1-3
size: few
CDR3: CAISVGNDSGNTIYF
DNA: TGTGCCATCAGTGTCGGGAACGACTCTGGAAACACCATATATTTT

D: .
length: 13
V: TRBV7-9
J: TRBJ2-2
size: .
CDR3: CASKDFNTGELFF
DNA: TGTGCCAGCAAGGACTTTAACACCGGGGAGCTGTTTTTT

D: .
length: 14
V: TRBV7-9
J: TRBJ2-5
size: .
CDR3: CASSSRDNPETQYF
DNA: TGTGCCAGCAGCTCCCGGGACAACCCAGAGACCCAGTACTTC

D: TRBD2
length: 16
V: TRBV7-2
J: TRBJ2-3
size: .
CDR3: CASSLSSGRVTDTQYF
DNA: TGTGCCAGCAGCTTATCTAGCGGGAGGGTAACAGATACGCAGTATTTT

D: TRBD1
length: 12
V: TRBV5-8
J: TRBJ2-1
size: .
CDR3: CASSLGPGGRFF
DNA: TGTGCCAGCAGCTTGGGGCCAGGGGGACGGTTCTTC

D: .
length: 13
V: TRBV2
J: TRBJ1-2
size: .
CDR3: CATRQDSNYGYTF
DNA: TGTGCCACACGACAGGATTCTAACTATGGCTACACCTTC

D: TRBD1
length: 13
V: TRBV5-6
J: TRBJ1-1
size: once
CDR3: CASRPGTGGEAFF
DNA: TGTGCCAGCAGGCCCGGGACAGGCGGCGAAGCTTTCTTT

D: .
length: 17
V: TRBV30
J: TRBJ1-3
size: few
CDR3: CAWSGQPLTISGNTIYF
DNA: TGTGCCTGGAGCGGACAGCCCCTCACTATCTCTGGAAACACCATATATTTT

D: TRBD1
length: 14
V: TRBV5-6
J: TRBJ1-1
size: .
CDR3: CASSLPGTAVKAFF
DNA: TGTGCCAGCAGCTTACCCGGGACAGCGGTCAAAGCTTTCTTT

D: .
length: 12
V: TRBV30
J: TRBJ1-1
size: .
CDR3: CAWSRGYTEAFF
DNA: TGTGCCTGGAGTCGGGGATACACTGAAGCTTTCTTT

D: .
length: 18
V: TRBV14
J: TRBJ2-6
size: .
CDR3: CASSLIRGRVSGANVLTF
DNA: TGTGCCAGCAGCCTTATCCGGGGAAGGGTGTCTGGGGCCAACGTCCTGACTTTC

D: .
length: 13
V: TRBV29-1
J: TRBJ2-5
size: .
CDR3: CSVVRGQIETQYF
DNA: TGCAGCGTTGTGAGGGGACAAATAGAGACCCAGTACTTC

D: .
length: 13
V: TRBV19
J: TRBJ1-1
size: few
CDR3: CASSIWSRQEAFF
DNA: TGTGCCAGTAGTATCTGGTCGCGACAGGAAGCTTTCTTT